These 24 T cell receptor beta chains originate from one sample sequenced in a study of blood T cell repertoires in COVID-19. The protocol was immunoSEQ multiplex PCR, while the TCRdb copy is restricted to in-frame clones and leaves out a portion. Of around 64,000 clones in the sample, approximately 91% were seen once. The sequenced material came from peripheral blood. The receptors shown here come from a human donor in a cohort sampled during active COVID-19.

The chain has TRBV20-1 and TRBJ1-5; D may be TRBD1 (6 bases). Trimming left V 3 bases short and J 0 bases short, with 27 bases between. The CDR3 contains 20 residues. CDR1 is DFQATT, CDR2 SNEGSKA, per germline (reference sequence). CDR3 loop: CSASRPITGSGGNSNQPQHF. DNA for the CDR3: TGCAGTGCTAGTCGCCCCATCACAGGGTCAGGCGGTAATAGCAATCAGCCCCAGCATTTT.

V gene TRBV18 combines with J gene TRBJ1-1; D possibly corresponds to TRBD1 (6 bases). Trimming took 5 bases from V and 1 from J, leaving 14 bases between them. This CDR3 contains 15 residues. Germline-derived CDR1 and CDR2 are KGHSH and LQKENI. The CDR3 here is CASSVGTSQNTEAFF. CDR3 DNA sequence: TGTGCCAGCTCAGTAGGGACATCACAGAACACTGAAGCTTTCTTT. Supplemented by reference TRBV18 and TRBJ1-1, the full variable domain reads NAGVMQNPRHLVRRRGQEARLRCSPMKGHSHVYWYRQLPEEGLKFMVYLQKENIIDESGMPKERFSAEFPKEGPSILRIQQVVRGDSAAYFCASSVGTSQNTEAFFGQGTRLTVV.

This sequence joins TRBV7-2 and TRBJ2-2; 11 positions match TRBD2. Germline V gene sequence: CDR1 SGHTA, CDR2 FQGNSA. The CDR3 is 15 residues long. V gave up 5 bases and J gave up 7 bases; unmatched junction bases: 6. CDR3 sequence: CASSRTSGRGGELFF. The CDR3 DNA is TGTGCCAGCAGCCGTACTAGCGGGAGAGGCGGGGAGCTGTTTTTT.

The chain has TRBV23-1 and TRBJ2-5; D is unresolved. TRBV23-1 is an ORF, and what it does is uncertain. The V and J ends lost 3 bases and 3 bases respectively, with 8 bases between them. This CDR3 spans 13 amino acids. CDR3 region: CASSHVQEETQYF. Here the CDR3 DNA reads TGCGCCAGCAGTCATGTCCAGGAAGAGACCCAGTACTTC.

CDR3 region: CSFTGGNSLQETQYF. CDR3 nucleotides: TGCAGCTTTACAGGGGGCAACAGCCTCCAAGAGACCCAGTACTTC. The chain has TRBV29-1 and TRBJ2-5, with 9 bases fitting TRBD1. Germline CDR1 reads SQVTM; CDR2 reads ANQGSEA. V shed 8 bases, J shed 1 base, and the junction held 11 bases outside the gene matches. This CDR3 comprises 15 residues.

V gene TRBV20-1 combines with J gene TRBJ2-5, with D perhaps TRBD2 (6 bases). Germline V gene sequence: CDR1 DFQATT, CDR2 SNEGSKA (reference sequence). This CDR3 comprises 11 residues. In DNA, the CDR3 is TGCGGGGAGGCCCCACAAGAGACCCAGTACTTC. Its protein product is CGEAPQETQYF.

This clone occurred once. The chain has TRBV5-6 and TRBJ1-5; D unclear. Germline V gene lookup returns CDR1 SGHDT and CDR2 YYEEEE. The CDR3 spans 16 residues. V lost 4 bases, J lost 5 bases, and 19 bases lay in between. The CDR3 protein is CASSPSPVEDYQPQHF. The CDR3 coding sequence is TGTGCCAGCAGCCCCTCCCCAGTGGAAGACTATCAGCCCCAGCATTTT. The whole variable domain, remainder taken from reference TRBV5-6 and TRBJ1-5, is DAGVTQSPTHLIKTRGQQVTLRCSPKSGHDTVSWYQQALGQGPQFIFQYYEEEERQRGNFPDRFSGHQFPNYSSELNVNALLLGDSALYLCASSPSPVEDYQPQHFGDGTRLSIL.

V is TRBV5-1 and J is TRBJ1-1; 7 nucleotides match TRBD1. V was clipped by 5 bases and J by 10 bases; unmatched bases: 5. The CDR3 extends over 11 amino acids. CDR1 and CDR2 (germline): SGHRS, YFSETQ. The CDR3 DNA sequence: TGCGCCAGCAGAGGACAGGAACGAGCTTTCTTT. Encoded protein: CASRGQERAFF.

This chain connects TRBV3-1 (or the pseudogene TRBV3-2) to TRBJ2-4; tentative D call: TRBD1 (6 bases). The length of the CDR3 is 13 residues. Germline-derived CDR1 and CDR2 are LGHDT and YNNKEL (reference sequence). Trimming took off 6 bases at V and 3 bases at J, with 9 bases between the two ends. Here the CDR3 DNA reads TGTGCCAGCAGATTAGGGGGCAAAAACATTCAGTACTTC. Its translation: CASRLGGKNIQYF.

The rearrangement links TRBV4-2 to TRBJ2-2, with D perhaps TRBD2 (5 bases). This CDR3 contains 17 residues. Trimming left V 0 bases short and J 4 bases short, with 15 bases between. Germline CDR1 reads LGHNA; CDR2 reads YNFKEQ. The CDR3 bases are TGTGCCAGCAGCCAAGATGGAGTCCTAACTAGCACCGGGGAGCTGTTTTTT. Amino acids: CASSQDGVLTSTGELFF.

This rearrangement joins TRBV28 to TRBJ2-1; 7 bases align to TRBD2. Trimming at V came to 6 bases and at J to 7 bases, leaving 3 bases not matched to a gene. This CDR3 has 12 amino acids. Germline CDR1 and CDR2: MDHEN and SYDVKM. This CDR3 is CASRVSGNEQFF. The CDR3 DNA sequence: TGTGCCAGCAGGGTTAGCGGGAATGAGCAGTTCTTC. Based on the CDR3 plus reference TRBV28 and TRBJ2-1, the full variable domain is DVKVTQSSRYLVKRTGEKVFLECVQDMDHENMFWYRQDPGLGLRLIYFSYDVKMKEKGDIPEGYSVSREKKERFSLILESASTNQTSMYLCASRVSGNEQFFGPGTRLTVL.

CDR3 DNA sequence: TGTGCCAGCAGCCAAGATGGGCAGGGCCAAGAGACCCAGTACTTC. It yields the protein CASSQDGQGQETQYF. The chain combines TRBV4-2 with TRBJ2-5; perhaps TRBD1 as D (5 bases). Germline-derived CDR1 and CDR2 are LGHNA and YNFKEQ. This CDR3 is 15 amino acids long. Trimming left V 0 bases short and J 1 base short, with 9 bases between.

In nucleotides, the CDR3 is TGTGCCAGCAGCTCAGGGGTCTTCCCCCTCTACGAGCAGTACTTC. Protein product: CASSSGVFPLYEQYF. This chain joins TRBV7-9 and TRBJ2-7; the D gene is possibly TRBD1 (6 bases). The CDR3 has 15 residues. The germline V gene has CDR1 SEHNR and CDR2 FQNEAQ (reference sequence). V lost 4 bases and J lost 3, with 16 bases in between.

This clone showed up just once. The chain is built from TRBV29-1 and TRBJ1-4; 7 bases line up with TRBD1. V lost 7 bases, J lost 4 bases, and 9 bases stayed unmatched. CDR1 and CDR2 from the germline V gene are SQVTM and ANQGSEA. CDR3 length equals 14 residues. The CDR3 DNA follows: TGCAGCGCCAGAAAGGGACAGAATAATGAAAAACTGTTTTTT. Protein sequence: CSARKGQNNEKLFF.

The J gene is TRBJ2-7, the V gene TRBV7-9; 8 bases are shared with TRBD2. V was clipped by 6 bases and J by 0 bases; unmatched bases: 7. The germline CDR1 and CDR2 sequences are SEHNR and FQNEAQ (reference sequence). CDR3 size: 15 residues. CDR3 region: CASSPIGGASYEQYF. CDR3 nucleotide sequence: TGTGCCAGCAGTCCCATCGGGGGGGCCTCCTACGAGCAGTACTTC.

The chain joins TRBV19 to TRBJ2-1; TRBD2 is a possible D gene (5 bases). The CDR3 spans 14 residues. Germline V CDR1 and CDR2: LNHDA, SQIVND (reference sequence). Deletions cut 3 bases from V and 7 bases from J, with 13 bases between. The DNA of the CDR3 is TGTGCCAGTAGTATTGCTAGCAGGAATAATGAGCAGTTCTTC. Protein product: CASSIASRNNEQFF.

The chain has TRBV7-9 and TRBJ2-7; 8 bases are a match to TRBD2. This CDR3 is built from 18 residues. The V gene's germline CDR1 is SEHNR and CDR2 FQNEAQ (reference sequence). V lost 1 base to trimming and J lost 0 bases; unmatched junction nucleotides: 11. As DNA, the CDR3 is TGTGCCAGCAGCTTAGAACCATTCAGCGGGAGCCCCTCCTACGAGCAGTACTTC. As protein: CASSLEPFSGSPSYEQYF. The full variable domain, with the rest looked up from reference TRBV7-9 and TRBJ2-7, is DTGVSQNPRHKITKRGQNVTFRCDPISEHNRLYWYRQTLGQGPEFLTYFQNEAQLEKSRLLSDRFSAERPKGSFSTLEIQRTEQGDSAMYLCASSLEPFSGSPSYEQYFGPGTRLTVT.

This clone appeared a single time. The J gene is TRBJ1-1, the V gene TRBV18; no clear D gene. Germline V gives CDR1 KGHSH, CDR2 LQKENI. CDR3 size: 13 residues. Trimming removed 2 bases from V and 3 bases from J, with 7 bases in between. The CDR3 is CASSPSRDTEAFF. CDR3 coding DNA: TGTGCCAGCTCACCATCCCGGGACACTGAAGCTTTCTTT.

The rearrangement links TRBV7-9 to TRBJ2-7; the match to TRBD2 covers 11 bases. V was clipped by 5 bases and J by 1 base; unmatched bases: 4. Germline CDR1 is SEHNR and CDR2 is FQNEAQ (reference sequence). The CDR3 consists of 15 residues. The CDR3 reads CASSHGTSGSYEQYF. DNA of the CDR3: TGTGCCAGCAGCCACGGGACTAGCGGATCCTACGAGCAGTACTTC.

The J gene is TRBJ2-7, the V gene TRBV27, with D possibly being TRBD2 (5 bases). The CDR3 is 18 residues long. Germline V gene sequence: CDR1 MNHEY, CDR2 SMNVEV (reference sequence). Trimming removed 5 bases at V and 4 bases at J, with 27 bases between. CDR3 in DNA: TGTGCCAGCAGTCCCCGGCCCGGGGTAGCTGCTGTAGGGTACGAGCAGTACTTC. Its translation: CASSPRPGVAAVGYEQYF.

The chain uses TRBV4-1 and TRBJ1-4, with D unclear. Deletions cut 0 bases from V and 0 bases from J, with 14 bases between. CDR3 length equals 18 residues. Germline CDR1 reads MGHRA; CDR2 reads YSYEKL. This chain's CDR3 is CASSQDLRSPTTNEKLFF. DNA for the CDR3: TGCGCCAGCAGCCAAGATTTAAGGAGTCCTACAACTAATGAAAAACTGTTTTTT.

The rearrangement joins TRBV5-1 to TRBJ1-5, with 9 nucleotides matching TRBD1. The germline gives CDR1 SGHRS, CDR2 YFSETQ. Trimming cost V 4 bases and J 6 bases; bases outside gene matches: 8. The CDR3 has 15 amino acids. CDR3 bases: TGCGCCAGCAGCCCGGGACAGGGTAGTTTTCAGCCCCAGCATTTT. It encodes CASSPGQGSFQPQHF.

The V gene is TRBV29-1, the J gene TRBJ2-1; 8 nucleotides agree with TRBD1. Germline CDR1 and CDR2: SQVTM and ANQGSEA. Germline trimming cut 6 bases from V and 4 bases from J; bases unmatched to any gene: 8. CDR3 length equals 14 residues. The CDR3 region has the DNA TGCAGCGTCCCCCGGGACAGGAGATACAATGAGCAGTTCTTC. Its protein is CSVPRDRRYNEQFF.

The chain uses TRBV5-1 and TRBJ1-2; 9 nucleotides agree with TRBD1. This CDR3 is 13 amino acids long. J gave up 7 bases and V 4 bases, and 5 bases lay outside the gene matches. Germline CDR1 reads SGHRS; CDR2 reads YFSETQ. The CDR3 sequence is CASSMGQGIGYTF. The CDR3 DNA reads as TGCGCCAGCAGCATGGGACAGGGAATTGGCTACACCTTC.